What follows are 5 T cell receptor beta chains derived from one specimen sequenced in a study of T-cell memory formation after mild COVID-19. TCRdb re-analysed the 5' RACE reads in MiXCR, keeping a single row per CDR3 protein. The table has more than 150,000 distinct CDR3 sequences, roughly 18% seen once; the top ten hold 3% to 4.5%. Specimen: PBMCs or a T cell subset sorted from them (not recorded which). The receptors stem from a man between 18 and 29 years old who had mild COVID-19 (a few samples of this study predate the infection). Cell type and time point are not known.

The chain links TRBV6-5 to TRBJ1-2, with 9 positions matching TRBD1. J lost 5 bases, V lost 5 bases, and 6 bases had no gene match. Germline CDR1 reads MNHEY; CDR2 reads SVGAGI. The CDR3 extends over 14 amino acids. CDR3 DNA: TGTGCCAGCAGTCAGGGACAGGGTCGATATGGCTACACCTTC. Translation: CASSQGQGRYGYTF.

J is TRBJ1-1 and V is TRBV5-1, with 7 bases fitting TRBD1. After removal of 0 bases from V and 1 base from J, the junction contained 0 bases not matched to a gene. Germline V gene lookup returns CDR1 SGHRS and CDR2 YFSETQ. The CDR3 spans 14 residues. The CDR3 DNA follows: TGCGCCAGCAGCTTGGGGGACAGGAACACTGAAGCTTTCTTT. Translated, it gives CASSLGDRNTEAFF.

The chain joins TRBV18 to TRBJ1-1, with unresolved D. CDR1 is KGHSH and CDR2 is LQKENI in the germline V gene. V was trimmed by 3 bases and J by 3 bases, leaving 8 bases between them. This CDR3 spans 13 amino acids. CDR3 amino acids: CASSPTEDTEAFF. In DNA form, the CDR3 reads TGTGCCAGCTCACCTACAGAGGACACTGAAGCTTTCTTT.

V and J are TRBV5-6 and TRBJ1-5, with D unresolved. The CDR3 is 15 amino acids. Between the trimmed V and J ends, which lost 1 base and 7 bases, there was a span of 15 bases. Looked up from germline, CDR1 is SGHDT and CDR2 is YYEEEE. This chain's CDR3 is CASSLFAGRAQPQHF. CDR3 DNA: TGTGCCAGCAGCTTGTTCGCGGGGAGGGCGCAGCCCCAGCATTTT.

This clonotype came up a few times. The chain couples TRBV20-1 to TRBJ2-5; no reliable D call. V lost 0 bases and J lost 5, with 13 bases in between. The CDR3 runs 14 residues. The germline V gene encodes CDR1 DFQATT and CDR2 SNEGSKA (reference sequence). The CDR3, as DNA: TGCAGTGCTAGAGATCGGCCCGCCGGGGAGACCCAGTACTTC. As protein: CSARDRPAGETQYF.